The TCR beta chain described here comes from a study of a mutant IDH1 vaccine in newly diagnosed glioma. As for the study in general: Vaccination was launched 4-6 weeks after radiotherapy alone, or with temozolomide cycles. Former treatment meant radiotherapy, temozolomide, or both; the majority had gotten both.

The repertoire was sequenced with immunoSEQ multiplex PCR; TCRdb's copy has only in-frame clones and lacks some. The sample lists some 25,000 clones, 65% to 85% occurring once. A word on this clone: Its matching antigen is unknown.

The time point denotes: week 11, during vaccination. Mutant IDH1 20-mer peptide, at 300 ug, made up each vaccine dose, with topical imiquimod. Trimming at V came to 0 bases and at J to 5 bases, leaving 7 bases not matched to a gene. Germline assignment: CDR1 ENHRY and CDR2 SYGVKD. The CDR3 spans 17 residues. The TCR originated in a woman between 18 and 29 years old with glioma. This chain links TRBV10-3 with TRBJ2-3; TRBD2 matches 11 bases. The sequences come from PBMCs, collected from a glioma patient whose treatment included an IDH1 peptide vaccine. The CDR3: CAISESILAGGLDTQYF. CDR3 in DNA: TGTGCCATCAGTGAGTCGATTCTAGCGGGAGGTCTAGATACGCAGTATTTT.